A selection of T cell receptor beta chains follows, all from one sample in a study of identifying expanded T cells in peripheral blood. The assay was immunoSEQ multiplex PCR, and TCRdb's table has in-frame clones only and misses some. This sample has about 110,000 clones; 75% to 90% occur once, and the top ten carry about a sixth. The sequencing input was blood. Receptor source: a person aged 18 to 75 in good health. The CDR3 runs from the conserved cysteine through the conserved F or W. D genes are given only for firm matches. Only part of the rows carry a size: once, few, many, or a class if the clone is expanded.

j_call clone_size v_call d_call cdr3_aa cdr3_nt
TRBJ1-1 . TRBV7-9 . CASRAESTEAFF TGTGCCAGCAGGGCGGAAAGCACTGAAGCTTTCTTT
TRBJ1-2 . TRBV7-2 TRBD1 CASSKQGSISNYGYTF TGTGCCAGCAGCAAACAGGGGTCAATATCTAACTATGGCTACACCTTC
TRBJ1-4 many TRBV2 TRBD1 CATGQGVNEKLFF TGTGCCACCGGACAGGGGGTTAATGAAAAACTGTTTTTT
TRBJ1-6 . TRBV18 . CASSQGGDSSPLHF TGTGCCAGCTCACAGGGGGGAGACAGTTCACCCCTCCACTTT
TRBJ2-7 . TRBV28 . CASRNSLPISYEQYF TGTGCCAGCAGGAACTCCTTACCCATCTCCTACGAGCAGTACTTC
TRBJ2-7 . TRBV19 . CASSQAGSAYEQYF TGTGCCAGTAGCCAGGCGGGATCAGCCTACGAGCAGTACTTC
TRBJ1-5 . TRBV27 TRBD1 CASSLEGQGARSTQHF TGTGCCAGCAGTTTAGAGGGACAGGGGGCCAGGAGTACCCAGCATTTT
TRBJ2-3 . TRBV5-1 . CASAPGGRSDTQYF TGCGCCAGCGCTCCCGGGGGAAGATCAGATACGCAGTATTTT
TRBJ2-3 . TRBV7-9 . CASRSGGLSTDTQYF TGTGCCAGCAGGTCTGGCGGGCTTAGCACAGATACGCAGTATTTT
TRBJ1-1 . TRBV6-5 . CASSLDSLEAFF TGTGCCAGCAGTCTGGACAGCTTAGAAGCTTTCTTT
TRBJ2-7 . TRBV19 . CASSIEIGHSYEQYF TGTGCCAGTAGTATAGAGATCGGGCACTCCTACGAGCAGTACTTC
TRBJ1-1 . TRBV28 TRBD1 CASSSYRGRGTEAFF TGTGCCAGCAGTTCATACAGGGGGCGGGGGACTGAAGCTTTCTTT
TRBJ2-3 . TRBV14 . CASSHVYGAGRDTQYF TGTGCCAGCAGCCACGTATACGGGGCAGGGAGAGATACGCAGTATTTT
TRBJ1-1 . TRBV11-2 . CASSLTEAFF TGTGCCAGCAGCTTAACTGAAGCTTTCTTT
TRBJ1-4 . TRBV6-5 . CASSRTTNEKLFF TGTGCCAGCAGTCGAACAACTAATGAAAAACTGTTTTTT
TRBJ1-2 . TRBV6-1 . CASSEVPIRSVDYGYTF TGTGCCAGCAGTGAAGTACCGATTCGGAGCGTCGACTATGGCTACACCTTC
TRBJ1-2 . TRBV9 . CASSVGEVNYGYTF TGTGCCAGCAGCGTCGGAGAAGTCAACTATGGCTACACCTTC
TRBJ2-6 . TRBV29-1 . CSPGRTGANVLTF TGCAGCCCAGGGCGAACTGGGGCCAACGTCCTGACTTTC
TRBJ2-7 . TRBV7-9 . CASSPPRWGRDSYEQYF TGTGCCAGCAGCCCCCCCCGATGGGGCAGGGACTCCTACGAGCAGTACTTC
TRBJ1-2 . TRBV25-1 . CASGGQGIGGYGYTF TGTGCCAGTGGCGGTCAGGGGATTGGGGGCTACGGCTACACCTTC
TRBJ1-2 . TRBV5-1 TRBD1 CASRRTGYLGYTF TGCGCCAGCAGACGGACAGGGTATCTTGGCTACACCTTC
TRBJ2-3 . TRBV7-2 . CASRRRAGPSTDTQYF TGTGCCAGCAGGCGTCGGGCGGGGCCTAGCACAGATACGCAGTATTTT
TRBJ1-2 few TRBV7-9 TRBD1 CASSDRASGYTF TGTGCCAGCAGTGACAGGGCGTCTGGCTACACCTTC
TRBJ2-3 . TRBV11-2 TRBD1 CASSSTGTGGPDTQYF TGTGCCAGCAGCTCGACCGGGACAGGGGGGCCAGATACGCAGTATTTT
TRBJ2-3 . TRBV9 . CASSPSPTLTDTQYF TGTGCCAGCAGCCCCAGTCCAACCCTCACAGATACGCAGTATTTT
TRBJ1-6 . TRBV5-1 . CASSRNGDGGSPLHF TGCGCCAGCAGCCGGAACGGGGATGGTGGATCACCCCTCCACTTT
TRBJ1-1 . TRBV2 . CASSVSLSMNTEAFF TGTGCCAGCAGTGTAAGCCTGTCCATGAACACTGAAGCTTTCTTT
TRBJ1-5 . TRBV30 . CAWSVGSQPQHF TGTGCCTGGAGTGTTGGAAGTCAGCCCCAGCATTTT
TRBJ1-6 . TRBV5-1 . CASSLTWSSYNSPLHF TGCGCCAGCAGCTTGACTTGGAGCTCCTATAATTCACCCCTCCACTTT
TRBJ2-3 . TRBV15 TRBD2 CATSSPPGGGGASDTQYF TGTGCCACCAGCAGTCCACCTGGGGGCGGGGGGGCGTCGGATACGCAGTATTTT
TRBJ2-7 . TRBV19 TRBD2 CASRTSGDYEQYF TGTGCCAGCCGGACTAGCGGGGACTACGAGCAGTACTTC
TRBJ2-7 once TRBV5-6 . CASGGTSYEQYF TGTGCCAGCGGCGGGACCTCCTACGAGCAGTACTTC
TRBJ1-4 . TRBV19 . CASSFAITGYTNEKLFF TGTGCCAGTAGCTTCGCCATAACAGGGTATACTAATGAAAAACTGTTTTTT
TRBJ2-2 . TRBV9 TRBD2 CASSPLGRGGVAGELFF TGTGCCAGCAGCCCCCTCGGGCGGGGGGGCGTGGCCGGGGAGCTGTTTTTT
TRBJ2-1 . TRBV15 TRBD2 CATSWSGGANEQFF TGTGCCACCAGCTGGAGCGGGGGGGCGAATGAGCAGTTCTTC
TRBJ1-6 . TRBV5-4 . CASSRVWARGNSPLHF TGTGCCAGCAGCCGGGTTTGGGCAAGGGGCAATTCACCCCTCCACTTT
TRBJ1-5 . TRBV5-6 . CASSLGDGQPQHF TGTGCCAGCAGCTTGGGGGATGGGCAGCCCCAGCATTTT
TRBJ2-7 once TRBV7-2 . CASSKDSWDPYEQYF TGTGCCAGCAGCAAGGACAGTTGGGACCCCTACGAGCAGTACTTC
TRBJ2-1 . TRBV7-2 TRBD1 CASSLGGTGGWNEQFF TGTGCCAGCAGCTTAGGTGGGACAGGGGGCTGGAATGAGCAGTTCTTC
TRBJ1-1 . TRBV30 . CAWVPLIVVRTEAFF TGTGCCTGGGTGCCTCTTATAGTCGTTCGCACTGAAGCTTTCTTT
TRBJ2-5 . TRBV5-1 TRBD2 CASRTSGEGETQYF TGCGCCAGCAGGACTAGCGGGGAAGGGGAGACCCAGTACTTC
TRBJ2-1 . TRBV7-9 TRBD2 CASSRGGNEQFF TGTGCCAGCAGCCGGGGGGGCAATGAGCAGTTCTTC
TRBJ2-7 . TRBV27 . CASSLIGYEQYF TGTGCCAGCAGTTTAATCGGCTACGAGCAGTACTTC
TRBJ2-1 . TRBV5-4 TRBD1 CASSPGTGGPFSGNEQFF TGTGCCAGCAGCCCCGGGACAGGGGGCCCATTCAGCGGGAATGAGCAGTTCTTC
TRBJ2-3 . TRBV4-2 . CASSLWSSGDTQYF TGTGCCAGCAGCCTCTGGTCCTCCGGGGATACGCAGTATTTT
TRBJ2-1 . TRBV4-1 . CASSLDSGAFYNEQFF TGCGCCAGCAGCCTCGATTCGGGGGCCTTCTACAATGAGCAGTTCTTC
TRBJ1-2 once TRBV19 . CASSPSGGTRGTYGYTF TGTGCCAGTAGTCCCTCCGGGGGGACCCGTGGTACCTATGGCTACACCTTC
TRBJ1-2 . TRBV30 TRBD1 CAWSPHRLGTGGTNYGYTF TGTGCCTGGAGTCCCCACCGACTTGGGACAGGGGGCACGAACTATGGCTACACCTTC
TRBJ2-5 . TRBV7-2 . CASSREAGAPETQYF TGTGCCAGCAGTCGTGAGGCGGGGGCCCCAGAGACCCAGTACTTC
TRBJ2-3 . TRBV6-5 TRBD1 CASKLGQGATDTQYF TGTGCCAGCAAACTGGGACAGGGGGCAACAGATACGCAGTATTTT
TRBJ1-6 once TRBV11-2 TRBD1 CASSSGTGVRDNSPLHF TGTGCCAGCAGCTCAGGGACAGGGGTTCGAGATAATTCACCCCTCCACTTT
TRBJ2-2 . TRBV28 . CASRSPGATTGELFF TGTGCCAGCAGGTCACCGGGGGCGACCACCGGGGAGCTGTTTTTT
TRBJ2-3 . TRBV10-3 . CAISEGTGPPGTDTQYF TGTGCCATCAGTGAGGGGACGGGACCACCGGGCACAGATACGCAGTATTTT
TRBJ2-7 . TRBV13 . CASSRGTGAYEQYF TGTGCCAGCAGCCGGGGGACGGGGGCCTACGAGCAGTACTTC
TRBJ2-1 . TRBV2 TRBD2 CASSGLAGVEQFF TGTGCCAGCAGTGGGCTAGCGGGGGTCGAGCAGTTCTTC
TRBJ1-4 . TRBV25-1 . CASRPELTGLNEKLFF TGTGCCAGCAGGCCGGAGTTGACAGGCCTTAATGAAAAACTGTTTTTT
TRBJ1-5 . TRBV29-1 TRBD1 CSVRQGSNQPQHF TGCAGCGTGAGACAGGGGAGCAATCAGCCCCAGCATTTT